The sequence of this T cell receptor beta chain was determined in a study of T cell repertoires in cytomegalovirus infection. The wider study: Matching HLA type, along with CMV infection, was indicated by public TCR beta signatures.

One entry per CDR3 protein, called by TCRdb with MiXCR from the reads. The sample lists about 700,000 distinct CDR3 sequences; around 35% were seen once. The table lists this clonotype with a count of one. Its antigen is currently unknown. With 7 bases removed from V and 10 bases from J, the gap between germline ends came to 11 bases. There are 11 residues in the CDR3. Germline V lookup: CDR1 MNHGY, CDR2 SAAAGT. The gene calls are TRBV6-8 and TRBJ2-1; D unresolved. The source is a human donor in good health (CMV status not recorded). Some clones in this sample may be carry-over from other donors' samples. This specimen consisted of cultured PBMCs, obtained from culture after CMV antigen stimulation. DNA of the CDR3: TGTGCCAGCATGACGGCTGGCGAGCAGTTCTTC. Translated, it gives CASMTAGEQFF.